The clone carrying this T cell receptor beta chain was detected only once. Its target is not known. Germline V lookup: CDR1 SGHRS, CDR2 YFSETQ. With V trimmed by 2 bases and J by 9 bases, 10 bases remained unmatched. The CDR3 contains 16 residues. Assay used: immunoSEQ multiplex PCR; TCRdb lists only in-frame clones, some missing. The repertoire holds about 160,000 clones, with 75% to 90% as singletons. This entry comes from a study of lymphopenia after photon versus proton radiotherapy. Study-wide findings and caveats: After lymphocyte nadir, photon-treated repertoires showed oligoclonal expansion, especially CD8+ Temra.

The genes are TRBV5-1 and TRBJ2-1, with 11 bases matching TRBD2. The source material was peripheral blood, sampled from a patient treated with photon-based radiotherapy. The clonotype originates from a man aged 50 to 60 with gastric cancer. The CDR3 DNA follows: TGCGCCAGCAGCTTTACTACTAGCGGGAGTGTTGGTGAGCAGTTCTTC. Residues: CASSFTTSGSVGEQFF.